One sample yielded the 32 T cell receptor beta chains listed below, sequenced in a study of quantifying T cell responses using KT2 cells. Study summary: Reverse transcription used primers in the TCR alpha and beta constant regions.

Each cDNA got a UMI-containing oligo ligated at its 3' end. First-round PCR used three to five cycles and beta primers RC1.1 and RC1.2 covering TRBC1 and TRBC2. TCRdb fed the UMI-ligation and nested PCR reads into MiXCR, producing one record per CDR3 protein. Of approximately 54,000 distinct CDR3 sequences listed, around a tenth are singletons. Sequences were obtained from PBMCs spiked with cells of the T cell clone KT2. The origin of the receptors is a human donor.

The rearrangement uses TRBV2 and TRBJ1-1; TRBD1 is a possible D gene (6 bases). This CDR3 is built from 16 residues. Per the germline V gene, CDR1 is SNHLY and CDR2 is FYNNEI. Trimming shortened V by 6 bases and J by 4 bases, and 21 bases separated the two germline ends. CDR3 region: CASRPTDRMVGTEAFF. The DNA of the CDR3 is TGTGCCAGCAGACCAACCGACAGGATGGTCGGCACTGAAGCTTTCTTT.

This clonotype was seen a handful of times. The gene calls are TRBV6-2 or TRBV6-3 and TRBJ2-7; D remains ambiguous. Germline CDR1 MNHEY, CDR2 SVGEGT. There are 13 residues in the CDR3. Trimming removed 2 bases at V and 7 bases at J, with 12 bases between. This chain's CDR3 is CASSYVGGSEQYF. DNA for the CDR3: TGTGCCAGCAGTTACGTGGGTGGTTCAGAGCAGTACTTC.

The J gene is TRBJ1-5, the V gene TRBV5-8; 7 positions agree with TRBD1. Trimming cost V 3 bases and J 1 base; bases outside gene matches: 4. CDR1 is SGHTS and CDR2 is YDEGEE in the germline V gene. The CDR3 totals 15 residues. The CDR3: CASSWTGLSNQPQHF. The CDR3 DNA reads TGTGCCAGCAGCTGGACAGGTCTGAGCAATCAGCCCCAGCATTTT.

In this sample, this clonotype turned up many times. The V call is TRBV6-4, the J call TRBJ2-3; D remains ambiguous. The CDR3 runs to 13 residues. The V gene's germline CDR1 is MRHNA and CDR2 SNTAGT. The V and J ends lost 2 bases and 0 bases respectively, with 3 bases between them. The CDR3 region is CASSDGSTDTQYF. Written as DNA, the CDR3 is TGTGCCAGCAGTGACGGGAGCACAGATACGCAGTATTTT.

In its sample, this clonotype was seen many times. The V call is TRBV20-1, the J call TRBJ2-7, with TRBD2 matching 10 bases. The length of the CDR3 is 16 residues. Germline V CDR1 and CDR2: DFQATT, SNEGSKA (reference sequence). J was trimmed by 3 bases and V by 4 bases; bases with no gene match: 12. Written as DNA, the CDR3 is TGCAGTGCTAACGGTCAACTAGCGGGGCAGCTCTACGAGCAGTACTTC. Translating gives CSANGQLAGQLYEQYF.

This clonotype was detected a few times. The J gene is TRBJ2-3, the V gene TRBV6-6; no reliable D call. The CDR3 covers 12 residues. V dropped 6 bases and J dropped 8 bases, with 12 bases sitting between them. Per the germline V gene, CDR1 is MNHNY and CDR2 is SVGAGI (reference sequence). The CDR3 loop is CASSLPRGTQYF. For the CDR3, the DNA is TGTGCCAGCAGCCTCCCCCGCGGTACGCAGTATTTT.

The CDR3 is CAIKAQTGVNTEAFF. CDR3 nucleotides: TGTGCCATCAAAGCGCAGACGGGAGTAAACACTGAAGCTTTCTTT. This rearrangement joins TRBV10-3 to TRBJ1-1, with no clear D. Germline CDR1 and CDR2: ENHRY and SYGVKD. The CDR3 runs 15 residues. V shed 7 bases and J shed 2 bases, with 17 bases lying between them.

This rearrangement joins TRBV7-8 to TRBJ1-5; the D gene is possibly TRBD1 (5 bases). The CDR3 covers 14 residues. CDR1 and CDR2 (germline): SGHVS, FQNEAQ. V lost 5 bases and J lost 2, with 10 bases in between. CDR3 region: CASSPIGGNQPQHF. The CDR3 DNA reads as TGTGCCAGCAGCCCTATAGGGGGCAATCAGCCCCAGCATTTT.

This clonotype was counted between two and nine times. The CDR3: CATSEPKGEQYF. The CDR3 DNA reads TGTGCCACCAGTGAGCCAAAGGGCGAGCAGTACTTC. The chain recombines TRBV24-1 with TRBJ2-7, with D hard to call. The length of the CDR3 is 12 residues. The V and J ends lost 4 bases and 6 bases respectively, with 9 bases between them. CDR1 and CDR2 (germline): KGHDR, SFDVKD.

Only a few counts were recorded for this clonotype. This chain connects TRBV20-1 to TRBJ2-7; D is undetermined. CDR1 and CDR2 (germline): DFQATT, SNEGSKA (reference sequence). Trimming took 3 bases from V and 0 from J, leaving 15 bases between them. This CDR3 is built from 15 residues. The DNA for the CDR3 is TGCAGTGCTAGCTACAGTACACACGACTCCTACGAGCAGTACTTC. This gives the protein CSASYSTHDSYEQYF.

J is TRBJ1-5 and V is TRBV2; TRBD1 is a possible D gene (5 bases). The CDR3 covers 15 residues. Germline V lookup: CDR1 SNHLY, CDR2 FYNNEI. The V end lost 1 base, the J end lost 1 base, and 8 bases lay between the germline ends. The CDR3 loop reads CASSEVGQSNQPQHF. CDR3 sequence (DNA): TGTGCCAGCAGTGAAGTGGGGCAGAGCAATCAGCCCCAGCATTTT.

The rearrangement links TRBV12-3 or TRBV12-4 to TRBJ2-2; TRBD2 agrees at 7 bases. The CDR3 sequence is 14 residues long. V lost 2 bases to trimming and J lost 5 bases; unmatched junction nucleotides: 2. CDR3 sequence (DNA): TGTGCCAGCAGTTTAACGGGGGGAACCGGGGAGCTGTTTTTT. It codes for CASSLTGGTGELFF.

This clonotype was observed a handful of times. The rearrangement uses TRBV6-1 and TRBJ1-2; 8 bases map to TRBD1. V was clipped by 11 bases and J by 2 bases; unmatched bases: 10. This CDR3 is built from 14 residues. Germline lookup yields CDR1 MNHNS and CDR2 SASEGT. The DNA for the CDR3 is TGTGCCTCCAGGGACAGGACCTCGAACTATGGCTACACCTTC. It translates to CASRDRTSNYGYTF.

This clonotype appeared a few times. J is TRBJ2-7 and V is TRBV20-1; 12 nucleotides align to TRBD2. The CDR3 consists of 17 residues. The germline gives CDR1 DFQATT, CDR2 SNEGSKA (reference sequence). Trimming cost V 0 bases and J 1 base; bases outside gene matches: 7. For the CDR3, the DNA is TGCAGTGCTAGAGATAAGACTAGCGGGAGCTTATCCTACGAGCAGTACTTC. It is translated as CSARDKTSGSLSYEQYF.

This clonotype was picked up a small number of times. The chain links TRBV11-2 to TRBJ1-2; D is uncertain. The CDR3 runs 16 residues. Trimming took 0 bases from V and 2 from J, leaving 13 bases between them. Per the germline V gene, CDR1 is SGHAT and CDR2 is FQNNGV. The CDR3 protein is CASSLDLQPYNYGYTF. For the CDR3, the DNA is TGTGCCAGCAGCTTAGATCTACAACCCTACAACTATGGCTACACCTTC. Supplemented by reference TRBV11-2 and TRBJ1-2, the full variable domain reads EAGVAQSPRYKIIEKRQSVAFWCNPISGHATLYWYQQILGQGPKLLIQFQNNGVVDDSQLPKDRFSAERLKGVDSTLKIQPAKLEDSAVYLCASSLDLQPYNYGYTFGSGTRLTVV.

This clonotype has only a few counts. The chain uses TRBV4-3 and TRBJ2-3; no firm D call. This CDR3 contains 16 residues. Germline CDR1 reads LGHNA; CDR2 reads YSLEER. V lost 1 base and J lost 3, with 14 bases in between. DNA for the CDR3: TGCGCCAGCAGCCAAGTGGTACAAAACCCTACAGATACGCAGTATTTT. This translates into CASSQVVQNPTDTQYF.

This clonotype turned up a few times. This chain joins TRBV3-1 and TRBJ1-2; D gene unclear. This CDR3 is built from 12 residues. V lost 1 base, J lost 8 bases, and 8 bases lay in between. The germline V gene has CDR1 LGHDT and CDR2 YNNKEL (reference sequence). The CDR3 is CASSQVRRGYTF. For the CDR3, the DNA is TGTGCCAGCAGCCAAGTTCGGAGAGGCTACACCTTC.

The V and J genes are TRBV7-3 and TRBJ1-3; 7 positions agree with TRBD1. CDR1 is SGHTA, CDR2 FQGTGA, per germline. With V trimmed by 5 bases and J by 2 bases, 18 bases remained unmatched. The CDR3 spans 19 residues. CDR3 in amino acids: CASSPTDRGQPRAGNTIYF. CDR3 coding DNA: TGTGCCAGCAGCCCAACGGATCGGGGACAGCCCAGGGCTGGAAACACCATATATTTT. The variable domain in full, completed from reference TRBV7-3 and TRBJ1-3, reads GAGVSQTPSNKVTEKGKYVELRCDPISGHTALYWYRQSLGQGPEFLIYFQGTGAADDSGLPNDRFFAVRPEGSVSTLKIQRTERGDSAVYLCASSPTDRGQPRAGNTIYFGEGSWLTVV.

This chain's CDR3 is CASSKGIGTGTEQFF. The CDR3 nucleotides read TGTGCCAGCTCAAAAGGGATCGGGACAGGGACTGAGCAGTTCTTC. The chain joins TRBV18 to TRBJ2-1, with 9 bases matching TRBD1. Germline-derived CDR1 and CDR2 are KGHSH and LQKENI. Losses at the gene ends were 5 bases for V and 9 bases for J; bases not matched to a gene: 11. CDR3 length: 15 amino acids. The full variable domain, in which reference TRBV18 and TRBJ2-1 provide the parts outside the CDR3, is NAGVMQNPRHLVRRRGQEARLRCSPMKGHSHVYWYRQLPEEGLKFMVYLQKENIIDESGMPKERFSAEFPKEGPSILRIQQVVRGDSAAYFCASSKGIGTGTEQFFGPGTRLTVL.

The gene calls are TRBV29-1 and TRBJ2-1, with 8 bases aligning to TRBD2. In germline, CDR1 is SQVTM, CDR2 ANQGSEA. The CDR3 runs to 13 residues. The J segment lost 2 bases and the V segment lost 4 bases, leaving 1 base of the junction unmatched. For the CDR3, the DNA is TGCAGCGTTGCCGGGAGGGCCTACAATGAGCAGTTCTTC. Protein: CSVAGRAYNEQFF.

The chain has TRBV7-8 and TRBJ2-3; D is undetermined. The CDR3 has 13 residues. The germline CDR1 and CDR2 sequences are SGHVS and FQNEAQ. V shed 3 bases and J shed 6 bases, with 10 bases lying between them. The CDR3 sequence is CASSFPLGDTQYF. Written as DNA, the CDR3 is TGTGCCAGCAGCTTTCCCCTCGGTGATACGCAGTATTTT.

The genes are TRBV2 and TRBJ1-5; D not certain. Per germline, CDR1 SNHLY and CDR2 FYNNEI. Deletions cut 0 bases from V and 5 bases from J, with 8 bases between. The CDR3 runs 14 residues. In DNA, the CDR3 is TGTGCCAGCAGTGAAGCGCGGGGATATCAGCCCCAGCATTTT. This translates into CASSEARGYQPQHF.

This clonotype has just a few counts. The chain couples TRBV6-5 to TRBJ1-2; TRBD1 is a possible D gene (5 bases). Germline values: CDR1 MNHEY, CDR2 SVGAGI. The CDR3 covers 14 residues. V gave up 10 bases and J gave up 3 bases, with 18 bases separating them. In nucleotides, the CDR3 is TGTGCCACCGGACATCTCCCCCGCTACTATGGCTACACCTTC. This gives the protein CATGHLPRYYGYTF.

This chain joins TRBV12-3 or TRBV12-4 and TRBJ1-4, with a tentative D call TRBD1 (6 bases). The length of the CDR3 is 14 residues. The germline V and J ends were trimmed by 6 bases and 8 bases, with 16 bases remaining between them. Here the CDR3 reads CASRSQGMGEKLFF. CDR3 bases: TGTGCCAGCAGGAGCCAGGGGATGGGAGAAAAACTGTTTTTT.

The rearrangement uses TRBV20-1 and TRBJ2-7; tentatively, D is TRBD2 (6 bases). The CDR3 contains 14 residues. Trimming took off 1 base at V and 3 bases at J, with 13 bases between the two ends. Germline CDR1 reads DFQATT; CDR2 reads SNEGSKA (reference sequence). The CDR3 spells CSARGRRGDYEQYF. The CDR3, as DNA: TGCAGTGCTAGAGGCCGGCGGGGAGACTACGAGCAGTACTTC.

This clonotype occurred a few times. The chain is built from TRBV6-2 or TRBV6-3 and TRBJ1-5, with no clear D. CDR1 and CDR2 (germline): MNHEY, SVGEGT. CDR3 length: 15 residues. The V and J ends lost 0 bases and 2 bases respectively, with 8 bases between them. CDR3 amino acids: CASSYSRAGNQPQHF. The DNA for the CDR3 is TGTGCCAGCAGTTACTCGAGGGCAGGCAATCAGCCCCAGCATTTT.

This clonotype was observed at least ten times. The CDR3 DNA reads as TGCAGTGCTACGTCCCGCTGGGGGTCTTCCTACAATGAGCAGTTCTTC. Amino acids: CSATSRWGSSYNEQFF. The chain links TRBV20-1 to TRBJ2-1; D possibly uses TRBD1 or TRBD2 (5 bases each). The V gene's germline CDR1 is DFQATT and CDR2 SNEGSKA (reference sequence). Trimming took off 4 bases at V and 1 base at J, with 17 bases between the two ends. This CDR3 has 16 amino acids.

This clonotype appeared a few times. The CDR3 protein is CASSLGGEQFF. The CDR3 nucleotides read TGTGCCAGCAGTTTAGGGGGTGAGCAGTTCTTC. The V gene is TRBV12-3 or TRBV12-4, the J gene TRBJ2-1; D remains unclear. V was shortened by 1 base and J by 9 bases, with 4 bases between the two germline ends. The CDR3 extends over 11 amino acids.

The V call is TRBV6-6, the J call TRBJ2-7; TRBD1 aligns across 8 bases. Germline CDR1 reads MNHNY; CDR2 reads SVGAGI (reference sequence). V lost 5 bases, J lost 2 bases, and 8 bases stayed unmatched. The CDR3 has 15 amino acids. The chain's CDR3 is CASSTDRGTPYEQYF. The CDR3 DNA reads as TGTGCCAGCAGTACCGACAGGGGTACACCCTACGAGCAGTACTTC.

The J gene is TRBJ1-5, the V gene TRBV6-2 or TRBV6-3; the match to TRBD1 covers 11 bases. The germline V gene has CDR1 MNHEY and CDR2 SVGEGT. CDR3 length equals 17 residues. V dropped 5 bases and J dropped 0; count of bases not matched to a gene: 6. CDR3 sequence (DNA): TGTGCCAGCAGTCGGACAGGGGGCCGGATTAGCAATCAGCCCCAGCATTTT. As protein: CASSRTGGRISNQPQHF.

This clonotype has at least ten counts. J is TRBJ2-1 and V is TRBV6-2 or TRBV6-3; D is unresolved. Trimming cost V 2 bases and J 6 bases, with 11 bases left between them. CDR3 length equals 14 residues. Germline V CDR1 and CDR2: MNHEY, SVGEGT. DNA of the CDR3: TGTGCCAGCAGTTACGTAGGTACTTTCAATGAGCAGTTCTTC. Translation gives CASSYVGTFNEQFF.

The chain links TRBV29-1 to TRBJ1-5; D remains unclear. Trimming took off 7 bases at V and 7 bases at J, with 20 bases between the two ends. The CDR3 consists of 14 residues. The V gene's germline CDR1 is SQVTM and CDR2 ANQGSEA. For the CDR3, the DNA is TGCAGCGCGGAGGCCACCCGACGGGAACAGCCCCAGCATTTT. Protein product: CSAEATRREQPQHF.